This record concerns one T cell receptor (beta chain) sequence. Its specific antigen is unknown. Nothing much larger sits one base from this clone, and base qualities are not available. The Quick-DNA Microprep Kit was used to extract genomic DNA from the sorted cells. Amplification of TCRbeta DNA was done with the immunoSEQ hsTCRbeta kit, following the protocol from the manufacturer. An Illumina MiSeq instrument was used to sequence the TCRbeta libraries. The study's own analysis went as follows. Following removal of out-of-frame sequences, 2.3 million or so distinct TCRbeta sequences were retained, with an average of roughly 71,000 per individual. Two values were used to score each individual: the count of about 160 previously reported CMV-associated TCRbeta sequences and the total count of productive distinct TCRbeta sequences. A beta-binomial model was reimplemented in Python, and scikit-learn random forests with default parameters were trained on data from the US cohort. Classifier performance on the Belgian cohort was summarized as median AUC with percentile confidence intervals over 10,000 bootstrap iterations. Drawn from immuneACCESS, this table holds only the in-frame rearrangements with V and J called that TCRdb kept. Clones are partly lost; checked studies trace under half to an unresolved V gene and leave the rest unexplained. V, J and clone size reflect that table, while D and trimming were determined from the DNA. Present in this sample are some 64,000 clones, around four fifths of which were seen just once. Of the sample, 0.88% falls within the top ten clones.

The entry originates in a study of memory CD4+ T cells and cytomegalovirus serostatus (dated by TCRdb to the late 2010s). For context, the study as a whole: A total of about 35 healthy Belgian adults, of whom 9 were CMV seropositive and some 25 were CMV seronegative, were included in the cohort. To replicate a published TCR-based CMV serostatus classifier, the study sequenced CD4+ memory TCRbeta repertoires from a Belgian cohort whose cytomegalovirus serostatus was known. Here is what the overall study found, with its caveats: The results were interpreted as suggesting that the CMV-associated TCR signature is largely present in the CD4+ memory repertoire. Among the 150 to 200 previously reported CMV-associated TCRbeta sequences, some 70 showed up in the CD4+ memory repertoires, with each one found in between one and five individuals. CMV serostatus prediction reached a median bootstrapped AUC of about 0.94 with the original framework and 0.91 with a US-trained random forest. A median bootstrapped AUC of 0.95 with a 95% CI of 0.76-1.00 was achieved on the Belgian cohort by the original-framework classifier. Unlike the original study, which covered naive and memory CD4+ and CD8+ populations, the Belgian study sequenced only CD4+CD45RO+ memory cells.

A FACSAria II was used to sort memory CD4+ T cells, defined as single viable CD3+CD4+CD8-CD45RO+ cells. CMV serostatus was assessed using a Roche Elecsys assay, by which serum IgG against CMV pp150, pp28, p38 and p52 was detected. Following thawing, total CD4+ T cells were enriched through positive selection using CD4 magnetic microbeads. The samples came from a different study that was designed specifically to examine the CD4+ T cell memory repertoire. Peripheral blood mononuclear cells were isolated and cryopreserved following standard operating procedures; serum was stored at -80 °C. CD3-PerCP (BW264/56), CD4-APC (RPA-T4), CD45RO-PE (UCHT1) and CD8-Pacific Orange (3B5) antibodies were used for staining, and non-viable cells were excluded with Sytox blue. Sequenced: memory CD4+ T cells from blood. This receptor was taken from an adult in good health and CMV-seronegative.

The sequenced DNA: TGTGCCAGTAGTCGACTAGCGGGAGGTGTCGAGACCCAGTACTTC. It encodes CASSRLAGGVETQYF. The sequence links TRBV19 to TRBJ2-5; 13 nucleotides in the junction match TRBD2. Via the germline V gene (reference sequence), CDR1 is LNHDA and CDR2 SQIVND. Trimming removed 5 bases from V and 5 bases from J; the gene matches leave 5 bases unexplained. Taken from cysteine to phenylalanine, the CDR3 has 15 residues. Here the CDR3 DNA is all that survives: 45 bases in frame from base 1.